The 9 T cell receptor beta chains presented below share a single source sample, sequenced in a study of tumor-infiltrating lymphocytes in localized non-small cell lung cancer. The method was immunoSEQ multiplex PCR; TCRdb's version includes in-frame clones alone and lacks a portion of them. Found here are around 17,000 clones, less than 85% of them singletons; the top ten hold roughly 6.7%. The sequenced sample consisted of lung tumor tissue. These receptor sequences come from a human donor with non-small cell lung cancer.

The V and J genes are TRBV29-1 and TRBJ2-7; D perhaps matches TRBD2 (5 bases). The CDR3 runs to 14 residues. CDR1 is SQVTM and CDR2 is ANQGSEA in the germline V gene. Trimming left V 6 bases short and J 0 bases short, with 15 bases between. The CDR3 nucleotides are TGCAGCGTCAGAAGGGAGACCACCTCCTACGAGCAGTACTTC. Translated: CSVRRETTSYEQYF.

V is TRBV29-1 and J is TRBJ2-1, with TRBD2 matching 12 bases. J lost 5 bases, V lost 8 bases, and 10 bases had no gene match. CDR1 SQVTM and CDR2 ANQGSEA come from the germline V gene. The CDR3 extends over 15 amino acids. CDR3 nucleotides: TGCAGCATGATTGGGACTAGCGGGTATAACAATGAGCAGTTCTTC. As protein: CSMIGTSGYNNEQFF.

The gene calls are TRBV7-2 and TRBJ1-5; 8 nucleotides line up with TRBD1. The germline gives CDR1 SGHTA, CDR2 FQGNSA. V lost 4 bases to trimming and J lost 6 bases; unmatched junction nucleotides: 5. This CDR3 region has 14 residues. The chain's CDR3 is CASSSDRVTQPQHF. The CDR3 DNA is TGTGCCAGCAGCTCGGACAGGGTAACTCAGCCCCAGCATTTT.

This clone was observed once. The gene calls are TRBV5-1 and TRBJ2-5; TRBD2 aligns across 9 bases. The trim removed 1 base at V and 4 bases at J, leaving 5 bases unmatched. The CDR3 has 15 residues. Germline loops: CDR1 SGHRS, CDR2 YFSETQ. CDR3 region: CASSLIVSGRETQYF. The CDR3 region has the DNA TGCGCCAGCAGCTTGATAGTTAGCGGGAGAGAGACCCAGTACTTC.

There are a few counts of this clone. This CDR3 is CASSPLSSYEQYF. CDR3 in DNA: TGTGCCAGCAGCCCCCTCAGCTCCTACGAGCAGTACTTC. The V and J genes are TRBV7-2 and TRBJ2-7; D unresolved. Germline V gene data show CDR1 as SGHTA and CDR2 as FQGNSA. Trimming cost V 5 bases and J 0 bases, with 8 bases left between them. The length of the CDR3 is 13 residues.

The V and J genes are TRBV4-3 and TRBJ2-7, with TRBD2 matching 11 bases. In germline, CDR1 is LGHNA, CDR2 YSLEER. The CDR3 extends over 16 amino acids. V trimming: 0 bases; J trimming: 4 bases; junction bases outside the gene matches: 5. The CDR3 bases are TGCGCCAGCAGCCAAGATGGGACTAGCGGATTTTACGAGCAGTACTTC. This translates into CASSQDGTSGFYEQYF.

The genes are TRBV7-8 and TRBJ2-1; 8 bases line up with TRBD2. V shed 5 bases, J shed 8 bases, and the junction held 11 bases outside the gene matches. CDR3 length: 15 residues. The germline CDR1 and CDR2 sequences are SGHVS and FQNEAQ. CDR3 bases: TGTGCCAGCAGCCTCTCCGGGACTAGTCCTTATGAGCAGTTCTTC. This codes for CASSLSGTSPYEQFF.

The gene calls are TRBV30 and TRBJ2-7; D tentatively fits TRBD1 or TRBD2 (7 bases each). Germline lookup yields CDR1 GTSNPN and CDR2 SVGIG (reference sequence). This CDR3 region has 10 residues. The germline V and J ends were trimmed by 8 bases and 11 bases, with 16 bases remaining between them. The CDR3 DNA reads TGTGCCGGGGGGAGGGACAGAGAGTACTTC. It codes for CAGGRDREYF.

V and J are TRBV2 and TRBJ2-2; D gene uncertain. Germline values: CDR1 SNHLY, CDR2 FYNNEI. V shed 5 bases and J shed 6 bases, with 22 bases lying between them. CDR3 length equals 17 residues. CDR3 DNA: TGTGCCAGCAGTATCAACCCCTGGTCCCGTGTACCCGGGGAGCTGTTTTTT. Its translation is CASSINPWSRVPGELFF.